One sample yielded the 20 T cell receptor beta chains listed below, sequenced in a study of early T cells in non-severe SARS-CoV-2 infection (dated by TCRdb to the early 2020s). Libraries were made using 5' RACE. For sequencing, a NextSeq 500 was employed. Starting from the raw public reads, TCRdb applied fastp trimming at Q25, assembled clones with MiXCR and retained in-frame beta chains. Rows matching on CDR3 protein sequence are summarized as one entry with the most common DNA and genes. Within this sample are 48,000 or so distinct CDR3 sequences, with less than 15% of them counted one time only. The ten top clones hold about a tenth of the sample. The sequenced sample was whole blood. All receptors derive from an adult who was a healthcare worker with PCR-confirmed SARS-CoV-2 infection or an uninfected control (not recorded which).

The chain links TRBV6-5 to TRBJ2-1, with 9 bases aligning to TRBD2. V shed 4 bases, J shed 4 bases, and the junction held 5 bases outside the gene matches. The CDR3 runs to 15 residues. Germline V lookup: CDR1 MNHEY, CDR2 SVGAGI. The CDR3 nucleotides are TGTGCCAGCAGTTTACATAGCGGGAGTTACAATGAGCAGTTCTTC. Amino acid sequence: CASSLHSGSYNEQFF.

This clonotype has a handful of counts. The rearrangement uses TRBV10-1 and TRBJ1-5; D unclear. Germline values: CDR1 WNHNN, CDR2 SYGVQD (reference sequence). This CDR3 region has 11 residues. V was trimmed by 6 bases and J by 7 bases, leaving 7 bases between them. CDR3 DNA sequence: TGCGCCAGCAGAATTCACCAGCCCCAGCATTTT. Its protein product is CASRIHQPQHF.

This clonotype was counted at least ten times. J is TRBJ2-1 and V is TRBV7-2, with D uncertain. The CDR3 is made up of 15 amino acids. V was trimmed by 4 bases and J by 5 bases, leaving 15 bases between them. Germline V CDR1 and CDR2: SGHTA, FQGNSA. This CDR3 reads CASSSRPNLNNEQFF. The DNA of the CDR3 is TGTGCCAGCAGCTCCCGACCGAATCTTAACAATGAGCAGTTCTTC.

Many counts were recorded for this clonotype. This chain links TRBV28 with TRBJ1-1, with D possibly TRBD1 on 6 matching bases. Germline CDR1 and CDR2: MDHEN and SYDVKM. V was shortened by 11 bases and J by 1 base, with 17 bases between the two germline ends. This CDR3 is built from 14 residues. The CDR3 spells CAGSPGGPNTEAFF. CDR3 nucleotide sequence: TGTGCCGGGTCCCCGGGGGGCCCGAACACTGAAGCTTTCTTT.

The table lists this clonotype with a few counts. The chain has TRBV2 and TRBJ1-5; D is unresolved. Germline assignment: CDR1 SNHLY and CDR2 FYNNEI. V dropped 6 bases and J dropped 2 bases, with 14 bases sitting between them. CDR3 size: 15 residues. The CDR3 sequence: CASRPMGGRNQPQHF. The CDR3 nucleotides are TGTGCCAGCAGACCCATGGGCGGTCGCAATCAGCCCCAGCATTTT. The full variable domain, completed using reference TRBV2 and TRBJ1-5, is EPEVTQTPSHQVTQMGQEVILRCVPISNHLYFYWYRQILGQKVEFLVSFYNNEISEKSEIFDDQFSVERPDGSNFTLKIRSTKLEDSAMYFCASRPMGGRNQPQHFGDGTRLSIL.

Here the CDR3 reads CSARAPTGNYEQYF. The CDR3 DNA follows: TGCAGTGCTAGAGCCCCGACAGGGAACTACGAGCAGTACTTC. The chain recombines TRBV20-1 with TRBJ2-7, with 7 bases lining up with TRBD1. The CDR3 runs to 14 residues. The V gene end was trimmed by 1 base and the J gene end by 3 bases; junction bases not matched to a gene: 6. In germline, CDR1 is DFQATT, CDR2 SNEGSKA (reference sequence).

This clonotype showed up just a few times. The chain combines TRBV5-4 with TRBJ2-5; 10 bases match TRBD1. Germline-derived CDR1 and CDR2 are SGHNT and YYREEE (reference sequence). V was pared by 4 bases and J by 5 bases, with 2 bases of the junction left unmatched. The CDR3 extends over 13 amino acids. The CDR3 region is CASSQGQGETQYF. Here the CDR3 DNA reads TGTGCCAGCAGCCAGGGACAGGGGGAGACCCAGTACTTC.

This clonotype was recorded many times. This chain connects TRBV5-1 to TRBJ2-5, with 7 nucleotides matching TRBD1. This CDR3 is built from 15 residues. Trimming removed 7 bases from V and 4 bases from J; junction bases left unmatched: 13. Germline V lookup: CDR1 SGHRS, CDR2 YFSETQ. The CDR3 bases are TGCGCCAGCTCCCCAGGGGGTAGACACAGAGAGACCCAGTACTTC. Protein: CASSPGGRHRETQYF. Filled out from reference TRBV5-1 and TRBJ2-5, the complete variable domain reads KAGVTQTPRYLIKTRGQQVTLSCSPISGHRSVSWYQQTPGQGLQFLFEYFSETQRNKGNFPGRFSGRQFSNSRSEMNVSTLELGDSALYLCASSPGGRHRETQYFGPGTRLLVL.

This clonotype showed up many times. The rearrangement uses TRBV28 and TRBJ2-7; D may be TRBD2 (7 bases). V lost 6 bases and J 4 bases, leaving 22 bases between the germline ends. This CDR3 has 16 amino acids. The germline V gene has CDR1 MDHEN and CDR2 SYDVKM. DNA for the CDR3: TGTGCCAGCAGGCCGAGACTAGGGAGGGGGTTATACGAGCAGTACTTC. Its translation: CASRPRLGRGLYEQYF.

There are many counts of this clonotype. This chain links TRBV2 with TRBJ1-1, with 8 bases lining up with TRBD1. This CDR3 has 15 amino acids. V was clipped by 5 bases and J by 0 bases; unmatched bases: 5. Germline CDR1 SNHLY, CDR2 FYNNEI. CDR3 loop: CASSRRTGMNTEAFF. CDR3 bases: TGTGCCAGCAGTCGCCGGACAGGGATGAACACTGAAGCTTTCTTT.

V usage is TRBV20-1 and J usage is TRBJ1-4, with TRBD1 identical over 7 bases. This CDR3 region has 14 residues. CDR1 and CDR2 (germline): DFQATT, SNEGSKA (reference sequence). J was trimmed by 5 bases and V by 4 bases; bases with no gene match: 7. CDR3 amino acids: CSATRQGANEKLFF. In DNA form, the CDR3 reads TGCAGTGCTACCCGACAGGGAGCCAATGAAAAACTGTTTTTT.

This clonotype was picked up many times. The CDR3 sequence is CASSLRDGTSYEQYF. CDR3 DNA sequence: TGTGCCAGCAGCTTAAGGGACGGCACCTCCTACGAGCAGTACTTC. V usage is TRBV7-9 and J usage is TRBJ2-7; D assignment may be TRBD1 or TRBD2 (5 bases each). V lost 2 bases and J 0 bases, leaving 11 bases between the germline ends. The V gene's germline CDR1 is SEHNR and CDR2 FQNEAQ (reference sequence). The CDR3 runs to 15 residues.

CDR3 sequence reads: CASSQCHSGQGERRVPFYGYTF. The CDR3 DNA reads as TGTGCCAGCAGCCAATGTCACTCAGGACAGGGGGAACGCAGAGTCCCGTTCTATGGCTACACCTTC. The chain carries TRBV21-1 and TRBJ1-2; the table's TRBD1 call for D was not verified on the DNA. TRBV21-1 is designated a pseudogene. The CDR3 is 22 residues long.

In its sample, this clonotype was seen many times. The chain couples TRBV19 to TRBJ2-7; D not resolved. V shed 3 bases and J shed 9 bases, with 15 bases lying between them. The germline CDR1 and CDR2 sequences are LNHDA and SQIVND (reference sequence). CDR3 length: 13 residues. CDR3 coding DNA: TGTGCCAGTAGTATGGGCCCCCCTGCGCCGCAGTACTTC. The encoded protein is CASSMGPPAPQYF.

This clonotype was seen many times. This rearrangement joins TRBV20-1 to TRBJ2-7; 11 bases agree with TRBD2. Germline trimming cut 6 bases from V and 3 bases from J; bases unmatched to any gene: 16. The CDR3 totals 17 residues. Germline-derived CDR1 and CDR2 are DFQATT and SNEGSKA (reference sequence). Here the CDR3 DNA reads TGCAGTGCGAGTGGACTAGCGGGCCCCGTCCTTATCTACGAGCAGTACTTC. Protein product: CSASGLAGPVLIYEQYF.

This clonotype was found many times. The chain has TRBV28 and TRBJ1-1; D is uncertain. The CDR3 covers 12 residues. Germline loops: CDR1 MDHEN, CDR2 SYDVKM. Trimming took off 6 bases at V and 6 bases at J, with 11 bases between the two ends. The CDR3 is CASSLEHSEAFF. The CDR3 DNA sequence: TGTGCCAGCAGCTTAGAACATTCTGAAGCTTTCTTT.

The gene calls are TRBV5-1 and TRBJ1-1, with a tentative D call TRBD1 (5 bases). Germline V gene lookup returns CDR1 SGHRS and CDR2 YFSETQ. This CDR3 is built from 13 residues. Trimming removed 1 base at V and 4 bases at J, with 8 bases between. This CDR3 is CASSLSQGTEAFF. In DNA, the CDR3 is TGCGCCAGCAGCTTGAGTCAGGGCACTGAAGCTTTCTTT.

This clonotype came up a few times. V usage is TRBV11-2 and J usage is TRBJ2-1; 9 bases match TRBD1. There are 15 residues in the CDR3. With V trimmed by 7 bases and J by 3 bases, 7 bases remained unmatched. Germline loops: CDR1 SGHAT, CDR2 FQNNGV. CDR3 residues: CASTSRQGVYNEQFF. The CDR3 nucleotides are TGTGCCAGCACCAGCCGACAGGGGGTCTACAATGAGCAGTTCTTC.

The chain links TRBV5-5 to TRBJ1-1; TRBD1 is a possible D gene (6 bases). V lost 0 bases, J lost 11 bases, and 14 bases lay in between. The CDR3 runs to 13 residues. Germline loops: CDR1 SGHKS, CDR2 YYEKEE (reference sequence). The chain's CDR3 is CASSLATGNSAFF. In DNA form, the CDR3 reads TGTGCCAGCAGCTTGGCCACAGGGAATAGTGCTTTCTTT.

This clonotype was recorded many times. The V call is TRBV7-9, the J call TRBJ2-1; 11 bases fit TRBD2. V lost 5 bases, J lost 7 bases, and 4 bases stayed unmatched. Germline CDR1 and CDR2: SEHNR and FQNEAQ (reference sequence). The CDR3 consists of 14 residues. The CDR3 DNA sequence: TGTGCCAGCAGCCACCGGACTAGCGGGAATGAGCAGTTCTTC. As protein: CASSHRTSGNEQFF. The full variable domain, its missing parts supplied by reference TRBV7-9 and TRBJ2-1, is DTGVSQNPRHKITKRGQNVTFRCDPISEHNRLYWYRQTLGQGPEFLTYFQNEAQLEKSRLLSDRFSAERPKGSFSTLEIQRTEQGDSAMYLCASSHRTSGNEQFFGPGTRLTVL.